The clone carrying this T cell receptor (beta chain) came up once. As yet, its antigen is unknown. This sample is part of a study of blood T cells in healthy people across ages. The CDR3 has 14 residues. From germline, CDR1 is DFQATT and CDR2 SNEGSKA (reference sequence). V shed 2 bases and J shed 1 base, with 11 bases lying between them. Notes on the study in general: Whereas aged donors had fewer naive CD4+ cells, long-lived donors had more of them and higher diversity. It was not possible, with unsorted PBMCs, to conclusively compare naive and antigen-experienced cells.

Together with a sample-barcoded 5' primer, a J-beta primer mix was included in a second PCR lasting 7 to 11 cycles. Template switching added a 12-random-nucleotide identifier to every cDNA molecule. MiXCR was run by TCRdb on the 5' RACE reads, yielding one entry per CDR3 protein. The sample yields more than 700,000 distinct CDR3 sequences, 53% seen once. This receptor was identified in a man older than 75 in good health. The sequencing input was blood. The chain combines TRBV20-1 with TRBJ1-1, with D perhaps matching TRBD1 (6 bases). The CDR3 bases are TGCAGTGCTAGACCACCGGGGGCGAACACTGAAGCTTTCTTT. As protein: CSARPPGANTEAFF.